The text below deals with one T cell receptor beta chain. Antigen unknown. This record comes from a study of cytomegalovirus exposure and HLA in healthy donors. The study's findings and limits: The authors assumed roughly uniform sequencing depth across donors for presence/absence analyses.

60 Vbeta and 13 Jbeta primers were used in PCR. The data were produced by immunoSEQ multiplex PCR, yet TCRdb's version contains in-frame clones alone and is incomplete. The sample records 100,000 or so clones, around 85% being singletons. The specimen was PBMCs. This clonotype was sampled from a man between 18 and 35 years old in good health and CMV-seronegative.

This CDR3 is CSVGLPGQGFYF. As DNA, the CDR3 is TGCAGCGTCGGGTTACCGGGACAGGGTTTCTACTTC. The chain combines TRBV29-1 with TRBJ2-7; 9 nucleotides match TRBD1. Germline V gene sequence: CDR1 SQVTM, CDR2 ANQGSEA. V dropped 6 bases and J dropped 13; count of bases not matched to a gene: 13. The CDR3 has 12 amino acids.